This T cell receptor beta chain derives from a study of blood T cell repertoires in COVID-19. Study-level background: Specimens from acute and convalescent COVID-19 originated in the United States, Italy and Spain.

Allocation to cohorts depended on clinical history reported by the participants. Exposed volunteers were people who met a COVID-19 case within 2 weeks before study entry. The repertoire was sequenced with immunoSEQ multiplex PCR; TCRdb's copy has only in-frame clones and lacks some. The sample gives under 200,000 clones, roughly 84% of which show up once; 3% to 3.5% is in the top ten. Trimming cost V 7 bases and J 5 bases; bases outside gene matches: 5. The CDR3 loop spans 13 amino acids. The origin of this receptor is a woman between 25 and 40 years old who had been exposed to COVID-19. The chain has TRBV12-3 or TRBV12-4 and TRBJ1-1; 9 positions agree with TRBD1. Source material: PBMCs or T cells enriched from blood (not recorded which). The DNA for the CDR3 is TGTGCCAGCACCACACAGGGGGCGACTGAAGCTTTCTTT. Encoded protein: CASTTQGATEAFF.